Shown below are 20 T cell receptor beta chains from a single sample sequenced in a study of blood T cells in healthy people across ages. Primed by a sample-barcoded 5' primer and a J-beta primer mix, a second PCR proceeded for roughly 7 to 12 cycles. TCRdb itself ran the 5' RACE reads through MiXCR, one entry per CDR3 protein. The sample lists 1.5 million or so distinct CDR3 sequences, 35% to 45% seen once, with about 4.1% in the top ten. The material sequenced was blood. The origin of the receptors is a woman aged 18 to 35 in good health.

There are a few counts of this clonotype. This sequence joins TRBV20-1 and TRBJ1-4; D remains unclear. The CDR3 length is 14 residues. CDR1 and CDR2 from the germline V gene are DFQATT and SNEGSKA (reference sequence). V was cut by 2 bases and J by 8 bases, with 15 bases left in between. The CDR3 is CSARRGRGNEKLFF. CDR3 nucleotide sequence: TGCAGTGCTAGACGAGGGCGCGGGAACGAAAAACTGTTTTTT.

This clonotype has a handful of counts. This sequence joins TRBV20-1 and TRBJ1-6, with no clear D. Germline loops: CDR1 DFQATT, CDR2 SNEGSKA (reference sequence). The CDR3 covers 13 residues. Trimming removed 3 bases from V and 5 bases from J, with 8 bases in between. The CDR3 here is CSASLMNNSPLHF. The CDR3 region has the DNA TGCAGTGCTAGCCTGATGAATAATTCACCCCTCCACTTT.

With respect to this clonotype: A junction boundary mismatches the germline segment, possibly from a read error. The rearrangement links TRBV6-5 to TRBJ2-4; D unclear. The CDR3 has 13 residues. Per the germline V gene, CDR1 is MNHEY and CDR2 is SVGAGI. CDR3 protein: CASSSKQSNIRYF. The CDR3 bases are TGTGCCAGCAGTTCAAAACAATCAAACATTCGGTACTTC.

The J gene is TRBJ1-1, the V gene TRBV29-1; 8 bases are a match to TRBD1. V dropped 6 bases and J dropped 3; count of bases not matched to a gene: 15. From germline, CDR1 is SQVTM and CDR2 ANQGSEA. The CDR3 length is 16 residues. The CDR3 loop reads CSVDRWGTGGDTEAFF. The CDR3 bases are TGCAGCGTGGATCGCTGGGGGACAGGAGGGGACACTGAAGCTTTCTTT. Using reference TRBV29-1 and TRBJ1-1 for the parts outside the CDR3, the full variable domain is SAVISQKPSRDICQRGTSLTIQCQVDSQVTMMFWYRQQPGQSLTLIATANQGSEATYESGFVIDKFPISRPNLTFSTLTVSNMSPEDSSIYLCSVDRWGTGGDTEAFFGQGTRLTVV.

This chain connects TRBV5-1 to TRBJ2-1; maybe TRBD2 (6 bases). The V and J ends lost 6 bases and 10 bases respectively, with 11 bases between them. The germline CDR1 and CDR2 sequences are SGHRS and YFSETQ. The CDR3 sequence is 11 residues long. CDR3 DNA: TGCGCCAGCAAATTGGCGGGGGAGCAGTTCTTC. This translates into CASKLAGEQFF.

The chain links TRBV7-8 to TRBJ2-5; TRBD2 matches at 13 bases. Germline values: CDR1 SGHVS, CDR2 FQNEAQ. V was pared by 3 bases and J by 7 bases, with 11 bases of the junction left unmatched. The CDR3 runs 17 residues. CDR3 sequence reads: CASSFTSGGARLGTQYF. DNA of the CDR3: TGTGCCAGCAGCTTCACTAGCGGGGGGGCGAGGCTAGGGACCCAGTACTTC.

The gene calls are TRBV9 and TRBJ2-3, with TRBD2 as a possible D gene (6 bases). Germline assignment: CDR1 SGDLS and CDR2 YYNGEE. Trimming removed 0 bases at V and 8 bases at J, with 7 bases between. CDR3 length: 12 residues. The CDR3 bases are TGTGCCAGCAGCGTAGACGGGAGTACGCAGTATTTT. Amino acid sequence: CASSVDGSTQYF. Full variable domain (missing parts from reference TRBV9 and TRBJ2-3): DSGVTQTPKHLITATGQRVTLRCSPRSGDLSVYWYQQSLDQGLQFLIQYYNGEERAKGNILERFSAQQFPDLHSELNLSSLELGDSALYFCASSVDGSTQYFGPGTRLTVL.

The chain employs TRBV7-6 and TRBJ2-1; tentatively, D is TRBD2 (5 bases). The CDR3 spans 15 residues. Between the trimmed V and J ends, which lost 3 bases and 9 bases, there was a span of 18 bases. Germline lookup yields CDR1 SGHVS and CDR2 FNYEAQ. CDR3 loop: CASSLTGGPNGEQFF. Here the CDR3 DNA reads TGTGCCAGCAGCTTGACCGGAGGCCCCAATGGTGAGCAGTTCTTC. Based on the CDR3 plus reference TRBV7-6 and TRBJ2-1, the full variable domain is GAGVSQSPRYKVTKRGQDVALRCDPISGHVSLYWYRQALGQGPEFLTYFNYEAQQDKSGLPNDRFSAERPEGSISTLTIQRTEQRDSAMYRCASSLTGGPNGEQFFGPGTRLTVL.

This clonotype was seen a few times. This chain joins TRBV7-6 and TRBJ2-7; D is possibly TRBD2 (5 bases). The CDR3 spans 14 residues. Looked up from germline, CDR1 is SGHVS and CDR2 is FNYEAQ. V dropped 5 bases and J dropped 2 bases, with 13 bases sitting between them. CDR3 DNA: TGTGCCAGCAGCCACTCGGGGAGTCCCTACGAGCAGTACTTC. It codes for CASSHSGSPYEQYF.

V and J are TRBV6-6 and TRBJ2-1, with TRBD2 identical over 11 bases. The CDR3 consists of 16 residues. After removal of 2 bases from V and 7 bases from J, the junction contained 7 bases not matched to a gene. In germline, CDR1 is MNHNY, CDR2 SVGAGI (reference sequence). This CDR3 is CASSYRRTSGSNEQFF. DNA of the CDR3: TGTGCCAGCAGTTACAGGAGAACTAGCGGGAGTAATGAGCAGTTCTTC.

The V call is TRBV4-3, the J call TRBJ2-5; maybe TRBD1 (5 bases). The CDR3 is 15 residues long. Germline values: CDR1 LGHNA, CDR2 YSLEER. The V end was cut by 3 bases, the J end by 11 bases, with 22 bases between. CDR3 bases: TGCGCCAGCAGCCAGTCTGGACATCATATCGATGAGCAGTACTTC. Translation: CASSQSGHHIDEQYF.

This clonotype was counted a few times. CDR3 region: CASSSLRSSASTDTQYF. The CDR3 DNA reads TGTGCCAGCAGTTCCCTAAGGTCCAGCGCGTCCACAGATACGCAGTATTTT. This chain uses TRBV28 with TRBJ2-3, with D uncertain. CDR1 is MDHEN and CDR2 is SYDVKM in the germline V gene. This CDR3 is built from 17 residues. The V gene lost 4 bases and the J gene lost 2 bases, with 19 bases spanning the gap. The variable domain in full, completed from reference TRBV28 and TRBJ2-3, reads DVKVTQSSRYLVKRTGEKVFLECVQDMDHENMFWYRQDPGLGLRLIYFSYDVKMKEKGDIPEGYSVSREKKERFSLILESASTNQTSMYLCASSSLRSSASTDTQYFGPGTRLTVL.

A single count supports this clonotype. The chain couples TRBV7-6 to TRBJ2-3, with TRBD1 identical over 8 bases. The CDR3 consists of 16 residues. Germline V gene sequence: CDR1 SGHVS, CDR2 FNYEAQ. The junction had 10 bases not matched to a gene; V was cut back by 5 bases and J by 3 bases. Written as DNA, the CDR3 is TGTGCCAGCAGCCGAAACCAGGGGGCCAGTACAGATACGCAGTATTTT. Translated: CASSRNQGASTDTQYF.

The chain couples TRBV6-5 to TRBJ2-6, with D hard to call. With 0 bases removed from V and 0 bases from J, the gap between germline ends came to 9 bases. The CDR3 runs 17 residues. Germline V CDR1 and CDR2: MNHEY, SVGAGI. CDR3 bases: TGTGCCAGCAGTTACTCGAGTTTAGGCTCTGGGGCCAACGTCCTGACTTTC. The encoded protein is CASSYSSLGSGANVLTF.

This chain joins TRBV4-1 and TRBJ2-1, with 7 bases that match TRBD1. The CDR3 runs 15 residues. In germline, CDR1 is MGHRA, CDR2 YSYEKL. V trimming: 1 base; J trimming: 3 bases; junction bases outside the gene matches: 3. As DNA, the CDR3 is TGCGCCAGCAGCCAAGGGCAGGGGGTCTACAATGAGCAGTTCTTC. It codes for CASSQGQGVYNEQFF.

The genes are TRBV7-3 and TRBJ2-3, with 7 bases aligning to TRBD1. V lost 5 bases, J lost 6 bases, and 5 bases stayed unmatched. The CDR3 loop spans 13 amino acids. The germline V gene has CDR1 SGHTA and CDR2 FQGTGA. CDR3 sequence (DNA): TGTGCCAGCAGCAGACAGGGATTCGATACGCAGTATTTT. Translated: CASSRQGFDTQYF.

The gene calls are TRBV12-3 or TRBV12-4 and TRBJ2-3; D remains ambiguous. The CDR3 spans 15 residues. V lost 0 bases and J 2 bases, leaving 9 bases between the germline ends. The CDR3, as DNA: TGTGCCAGCAGTTTAGCCCTGGGATTCACAGATACGCAGTATTTT. Translated: CASSLALGFTDTQYF.

This clonotype has a handful of counts. The chain joins TRBV4-3 to TRBJ2-1; a weak D match, TRBD2 (6 bases). CDR3 length: 18 amino acids. Germline loops: CDR1 LGHNA, CDR2 YSLEER. The V and J ends lost 2 bases and 1 base respectively, with 18 bases between them. The CDR3 DNA sequence: TGCGCCAGCAGCCAACCTATTAGCGGACCCGCTTCCTACAATGAGCAGTTCTTC. It codes for CASSQPISGPASYNEQFF.

The V and J genes are TRBV11-2 and TRBJ1-2; D is undetermined. V shed 3 bases and J shed 5 bases, with 16 bases lying between them. Germline CDR1 SGHAT, CDR2 FQNNGV. The CDR3 loop spans 15 amino acids. The CDR3 coding sequence is TGTGCCAGCAGCTTGGGTTCGGGCGGAGGATATGGCTACACCTTC. Protein: CASSLGSGGGYGYTF.

The rearrangement uses TRBV6-2 or TRBV6-3 and TRBJ2-7, with 10 nucleotides matching TRBD1. Germline values: CDR1 MNHEY, CDR2 SVGEGT. After removal of 10 bases from V and 9 bases from J, the junction contained 9 bases not matched to a gene. The CDR3 sequence is 12 residues long. DNA of the CDR3: TGTGCCACCGGGACAGGGGCTTCGCGGCAGTACTTC. This sequence encodes CATGTGASRQYF.